This TCR beta chain comes out of a study of human T cells and chemical hapten exposure. Study overall: Small differences in pooled library volume mainly drove the variation in TCR yields per sample. Study-level findings and limits: Expanded TCRs clustered into significantly more large CDR3 similarity groups than controls, the analysis revealed.

In germline, CDR1 is ENHRY, CDR2 SYGVKD. V gave up 0 bases and J gave up 1 base; unmatched junction bases: 5. The CDR3 runs to 17 residues. This clonotype was observed many times. The antigen remains unidentified. What the library attached to individual cDNA molecules were unique molecular identifiers. Under the authors' procedure: The median was 95,638 TCRs per sample, ranging about 20,000 to 690,600. TCRdb ran MiXCR on the RACE reads and lists one entry per CDR3 protein. The V and J calls were determined by TCRdb, not by the authors. The sample records fewer than 45,000 distinct CDR3 sequences, approximately 10% being singletons. This sample's time point: pre-sensitization, week 0. Described treatment: therapeutic diphenylcyclopropenone sensitization with weekly scalp DPC. Whole blood, unfractionated, served as the material for total RNA extraction.

This clonotype was obtained from a middle-aged man with alopecia areata. Some clones in this sample may be carry-over from other donors' samples. This specimen was whole blood, taken in connection with sensitization to the hapten diphenylcyclopropenone (DPC). The rearrangement joins TRBV10-3 to TRBJ2-2, with 7 positions matching TRBD1. In DNA, the CDR3 is TGTGCCATCAGTGAGTCACCGGGACAGCTGAACACCGGGGAGCTGTTTTTT. Its protein product is CAISESPGQLNTGELFF.